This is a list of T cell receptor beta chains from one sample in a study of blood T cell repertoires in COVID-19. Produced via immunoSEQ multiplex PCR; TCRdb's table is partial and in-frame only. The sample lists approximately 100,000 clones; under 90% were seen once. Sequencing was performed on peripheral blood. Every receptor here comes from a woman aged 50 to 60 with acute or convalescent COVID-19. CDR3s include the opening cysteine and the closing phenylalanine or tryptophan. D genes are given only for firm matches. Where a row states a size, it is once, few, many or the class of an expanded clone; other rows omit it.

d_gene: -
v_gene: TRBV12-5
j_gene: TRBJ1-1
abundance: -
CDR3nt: TGTGCTAGTGGTTCATACACTGAAGCTTTCTTT
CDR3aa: CASGSYTEAFF

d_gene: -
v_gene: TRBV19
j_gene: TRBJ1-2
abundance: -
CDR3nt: TGTGCCAGTACTACGTACTATGGCTACACCTTC
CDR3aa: CASTTYYGYTF

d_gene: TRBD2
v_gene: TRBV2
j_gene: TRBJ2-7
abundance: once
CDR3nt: TGTGCCAGCAGTTATGGACTAGGGTACGAGCAGTACTTC
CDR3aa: CASSYGLGYEQYF

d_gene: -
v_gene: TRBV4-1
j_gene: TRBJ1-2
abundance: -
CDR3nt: TGCGCCAGCAGCCAAGACCCGGTAAACTATGGCTACACCTTC
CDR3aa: CASSQDPVNYGYTF

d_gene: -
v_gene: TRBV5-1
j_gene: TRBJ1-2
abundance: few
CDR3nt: TGCGCCAGCAGCTTGGAATCCGGGTCCTCTGGCTACACCTTC
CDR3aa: CASSLESGSSGYTF

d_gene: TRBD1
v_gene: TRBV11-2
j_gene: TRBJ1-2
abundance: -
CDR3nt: TGTGCCAGCAGCAAAGGACAGGGGGTCTATGGCTACACCTTC
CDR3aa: CASSKGQGVYGYTF

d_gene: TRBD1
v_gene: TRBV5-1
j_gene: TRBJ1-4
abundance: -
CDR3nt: TGCGCCAGCAGCTTGGCCTCGACAGGGGGGGAAAAACTGTTTTTT
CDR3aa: CASSLASTGGEKLFF

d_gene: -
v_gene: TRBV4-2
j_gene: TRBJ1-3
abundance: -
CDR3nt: TGTGCCAGCAGCTCTCTGACTTTCTCTGGAAACACCATATATTTT
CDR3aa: CASSSLTFSGNTIYF

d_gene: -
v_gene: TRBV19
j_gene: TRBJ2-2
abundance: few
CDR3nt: TGTGCCACCCTCCCCCGGGTTGACACCGGGGAGCTGTTTTTT
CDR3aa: CATLPRVDTGELFF

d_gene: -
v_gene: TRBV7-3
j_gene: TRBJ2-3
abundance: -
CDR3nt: TGTGCCAGCAGCTTGAGAACAGGCAGCTCCACAGATACGCAGTATTTT
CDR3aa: CASSLRTGSSTDTQYF

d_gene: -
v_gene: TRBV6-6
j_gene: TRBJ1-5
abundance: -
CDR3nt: TGTGCCAGCAGGCTGGTCCCAGGGGACAATCAGCCCCAGCATTTT
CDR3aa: CASRLVPGDNQPQHF

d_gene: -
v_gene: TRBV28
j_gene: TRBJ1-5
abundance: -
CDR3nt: TGTGCCAGCAGTTGGACTACGACGGGGCAGCCCCAGCATTTT
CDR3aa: CASSWTTTGQPQHF

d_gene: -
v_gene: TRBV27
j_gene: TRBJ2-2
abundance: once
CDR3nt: TGTGCCAGCAGTCTAGAGTTCGCCGGGGAGCTGTTTTTT
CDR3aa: CASSLEFAGELFF

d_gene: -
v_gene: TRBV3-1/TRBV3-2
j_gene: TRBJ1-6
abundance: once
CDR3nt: TGTGCCAGCAGACAGACAGGTTACCCCTCACCCCTCCACTTT
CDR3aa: CASRQTGYPSPLHF

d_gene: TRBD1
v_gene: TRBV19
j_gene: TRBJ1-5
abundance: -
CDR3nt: TGTGCCAGTAGTATACCAGCGGGACAGGGGTATCAGCCCCAGCATTTT
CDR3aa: CASSIPAGQGYQPQHF

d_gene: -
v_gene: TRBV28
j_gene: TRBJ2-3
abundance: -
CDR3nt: TGTGCCAGCAGTTTTGGACAGAAACATCAAGATACGCAGTATTTT
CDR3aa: CASSFGQKHQDTQYF

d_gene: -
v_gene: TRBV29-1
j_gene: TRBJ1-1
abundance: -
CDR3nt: TGCAGCGCCGGACAGTTGAACACTGAAGCTTTCTTT
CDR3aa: CSAGQLNTEAFF

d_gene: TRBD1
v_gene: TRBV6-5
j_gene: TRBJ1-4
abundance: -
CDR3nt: TGTGCCAGCAGTTCGTCCGGACAGGGGGTTAATGAAAAACTGTTTTTT
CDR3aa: CASSSSGQGVNEKLFF

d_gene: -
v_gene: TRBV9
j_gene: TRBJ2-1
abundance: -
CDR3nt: TGTGCCAGCAGCCCTGCCGGGATTTGGGATTACAATGAGCAGTTCTTC
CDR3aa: CASSPAGIWDYNEQFF

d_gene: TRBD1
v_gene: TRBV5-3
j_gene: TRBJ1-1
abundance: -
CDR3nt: TGTGCCAGAAGCCGGAGGTGGGGTGTGACAGGGGGATGCATGAACACTGAAGCTTTCTTT
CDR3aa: CARSRRWGVTGGCMNTEAFF

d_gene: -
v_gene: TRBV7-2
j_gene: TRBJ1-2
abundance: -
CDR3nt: TGTGCCAGCAGCTTAGCTGGGCGCAGAACAGCTAACTATGGCTACACCTTC
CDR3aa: CASSLAGRRTANYGYTF

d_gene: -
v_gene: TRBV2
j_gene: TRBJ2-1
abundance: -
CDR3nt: TGTGCCAGCAGCGCCAGGATCTTTAATGAGCAGTTCTTC
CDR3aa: CASSARIFNEQFF

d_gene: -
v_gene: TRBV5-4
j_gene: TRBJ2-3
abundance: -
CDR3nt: TGTGCCAGCAGCTCCGGACAGCCCACAGATACGCAGTATTTT
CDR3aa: CASSSGQPTDTQYF

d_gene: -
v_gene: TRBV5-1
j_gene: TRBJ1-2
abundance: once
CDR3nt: TGCGCCAGCAGTTCGGACAGTGTCTATGGCTACACCTTC
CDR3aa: CASSSDSVYGYTF

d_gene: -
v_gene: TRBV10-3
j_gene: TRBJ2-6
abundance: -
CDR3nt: TGTGCCATCAGTGACGCAGGGTCTGGGGCCAACGTCCTGACTTTC
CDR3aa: CAISDAGSGANVLTF

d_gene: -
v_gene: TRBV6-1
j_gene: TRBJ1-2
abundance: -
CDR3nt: TGTGCCAGCAGTGAACTAAACTATGGCTACACCTTC
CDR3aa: CASSELNYGYTF

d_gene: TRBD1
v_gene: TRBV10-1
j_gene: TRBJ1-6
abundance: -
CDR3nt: TGCGCCAGCAGCACGCGGGACAGGGGGCGAGTGAGTTCACCCCTCCACTTT
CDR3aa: CASSTRDRGRVSSPLHF

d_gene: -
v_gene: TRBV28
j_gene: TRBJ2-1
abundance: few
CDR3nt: TGTGCCAGCACCTGGGGGGGGGCAGCCTACAATGAGCAGTTCTTC
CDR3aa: CASTWGGAAYNEQFF

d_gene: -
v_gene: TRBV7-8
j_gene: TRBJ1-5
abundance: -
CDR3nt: TGTGCCAGCAGCCTATCAGGCGGCAATCAGCCCCAGCATTTT
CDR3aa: CASSLSGGNQPQHF

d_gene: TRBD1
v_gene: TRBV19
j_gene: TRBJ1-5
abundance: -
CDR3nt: TGTGCCAGTAGTATTGACGGACAGGGAAACGATCAGCCCCAGCATTTT
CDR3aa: CASSIDGQGNDQPQHF

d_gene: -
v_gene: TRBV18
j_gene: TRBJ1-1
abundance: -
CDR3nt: TGTGCCAGTACCCCGGGGGGACAACCTACTGAAGCTTTCTTT
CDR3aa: CASTPGGQPTEAFF

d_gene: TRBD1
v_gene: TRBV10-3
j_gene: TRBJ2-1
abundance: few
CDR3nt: TGTGCCATCAGTGAGGGCAGGGGGTCCTTGAGAGAGCAGTTCTTC
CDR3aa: CAISEGRGSLREQFF

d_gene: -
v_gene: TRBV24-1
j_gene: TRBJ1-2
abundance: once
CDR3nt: TGTGCCACCAGTGACCAATATGGCTACACCTTC
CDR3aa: CATSDQYGYTF

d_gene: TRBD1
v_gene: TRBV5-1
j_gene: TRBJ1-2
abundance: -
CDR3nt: TGCGCCAGCAGCCACTCGGGACAGAACTATGGCTACACCTTC
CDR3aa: CASSHSGQNYGYTF

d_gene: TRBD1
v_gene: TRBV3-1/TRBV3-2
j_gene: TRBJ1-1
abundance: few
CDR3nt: TGTGCCAGTAAAAGACAGGGCATGGACACTGAAGCTTTCTTT
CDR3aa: CASKRQGMDTEAFF

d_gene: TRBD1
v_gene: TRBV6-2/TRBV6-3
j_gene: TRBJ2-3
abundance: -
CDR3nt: TGTGCCAGCAGTTACTGGGACAGGGCGCTCGACACAGATACGCAGTATTTT
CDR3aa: CASSYWDRALDTDTQYF

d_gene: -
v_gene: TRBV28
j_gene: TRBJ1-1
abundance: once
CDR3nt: TGTGCCAGCAGGCGAATGTACAGGGCAACTGAAGCTTTCTTT
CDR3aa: CASRRMYRATEAFF

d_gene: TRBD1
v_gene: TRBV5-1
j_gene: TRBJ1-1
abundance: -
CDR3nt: TGCGCCAGCAGCTTGGGAACCGGACAGGGGGCTGAAGCTTTCTTT
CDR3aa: CASSLGTGQGAEAFF

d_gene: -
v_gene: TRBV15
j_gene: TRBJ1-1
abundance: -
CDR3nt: TGTGCCACCAGCCCGAAGGGGCTAAACACTGAAGCTTTCTTT
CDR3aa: CATSPKGLNTEAFF

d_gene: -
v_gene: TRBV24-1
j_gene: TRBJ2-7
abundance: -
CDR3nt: TGTGCCACCAGTCAGGGAAGATCGTACGAGCAGTACTTC
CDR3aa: CATSQGRSYEQYF

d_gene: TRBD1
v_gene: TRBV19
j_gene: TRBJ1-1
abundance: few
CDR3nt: TGTGCCAGTGGTTCGGGACAGGGCACTGAAGCTTTCTTT
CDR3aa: CASGSGQGTEAFF

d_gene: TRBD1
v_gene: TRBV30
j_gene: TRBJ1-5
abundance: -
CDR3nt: TGTGCCTGGAGTGCAGGGGACAGTGGCCAGCATTTT
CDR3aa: CAWSAGDSGQHF

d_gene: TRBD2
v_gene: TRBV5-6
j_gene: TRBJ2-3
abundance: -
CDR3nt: TGTGCCAGCAGCTCCCCGGGGGGACCTAGCACAGATACGCAGTATTTT
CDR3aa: CASSSPGGPSTDTQYF

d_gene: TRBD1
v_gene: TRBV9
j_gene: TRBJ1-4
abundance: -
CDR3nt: TGTGCCAGCAGCCCCTCCGGACAGGGGTGGGAAAAACTGTTTTTT
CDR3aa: CASSPSGQGWEKLFF

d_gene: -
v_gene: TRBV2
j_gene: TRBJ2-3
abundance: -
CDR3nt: TGTGCCAGCAGTGAGAGGGCCTACCGCACAGATACGCAGTATTTT
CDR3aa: CASSERAYRTDTQYF

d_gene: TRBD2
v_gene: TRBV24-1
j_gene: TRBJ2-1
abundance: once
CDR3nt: TGTGCCACCAGTGAGCGGGGGGGTTCAGATGAGCAGTTCTTC
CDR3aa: CATSERGGSDEQFF

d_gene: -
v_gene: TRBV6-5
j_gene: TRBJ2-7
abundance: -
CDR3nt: TGTGCCAGCAGCGACACGAACTACGAGCAGTACTTC
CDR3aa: CASSDTNYEQYF

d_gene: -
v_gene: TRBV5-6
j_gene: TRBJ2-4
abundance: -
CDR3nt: TGTGCCAGCAGCGGCGGACAGCTTCTCATAGCCAAAAACATTCAGTACTTC
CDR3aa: CASSGGQLLIAKNIQYF

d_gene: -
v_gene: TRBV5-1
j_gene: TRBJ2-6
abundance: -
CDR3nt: TGCGCCAGCAGCTTGGGGGCGAGCTCTGGGGCCAACGTCCTGACTTTC
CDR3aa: CASSLGASSGANVLTF

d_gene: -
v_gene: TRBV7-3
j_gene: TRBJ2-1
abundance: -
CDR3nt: TGTGCCAGCAGCTCAGGACAGTCTTCATCTGAGCAGTTCTTC
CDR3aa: CASSSGQSSSEQFF

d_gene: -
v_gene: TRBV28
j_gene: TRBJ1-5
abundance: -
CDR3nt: TGTGCCAGCAGTTTGGAGATTCAGCCCCAGCATTTT
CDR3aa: CASSLEIQPQHF

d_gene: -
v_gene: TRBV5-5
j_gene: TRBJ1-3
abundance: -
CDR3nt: TGTGCCAGCAGCTCATGGTGGGGAGGGGGAAACACCATATATTTT
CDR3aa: CASSSWWGGGNTIYF

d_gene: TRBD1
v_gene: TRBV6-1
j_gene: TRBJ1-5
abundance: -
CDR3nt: TGTGCCAGCAGTGAAGCGCCAGGGGGAGCATTCAGCCCCCAGCATTTT
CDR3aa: CASSEAPGGAFSPQHF

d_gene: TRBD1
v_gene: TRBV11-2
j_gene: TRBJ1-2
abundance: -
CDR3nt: TGTGCCAGCAGCTTAGATATGGGGACAGTTTTCTATGGCTACACCTTC
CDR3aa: CASSLDMGTVFYGYTF

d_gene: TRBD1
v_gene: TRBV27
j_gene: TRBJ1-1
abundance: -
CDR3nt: TGTGCCAGCAGGACGACAGGGTTTGAAGCTTTCTTT
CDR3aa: CASRTTGFEAFF